Presented here are 29 T cell receptor beta chains from one specimen sequenced in a study of T cells in Graves' hyperthyroidism and ophthalmopathy. What was amplified from RNA transcripts were TCR beta CDR3 regions. HTBI primers drove first-round RT-PCR of the TCR CDR3. Each CDR3 protein is one row after TCRdb ran MiXCR on the multiplex PCR reads. In the table there are 250,000 to 350,000 distinct CDR3 sequences, 16% of which are singletons. The source material was blood. All receptors come from a man aged 30 to 45 with Graves' hyperthyroidism.

There are many counts of this clonotype. This chain joins TRBV27 and TRBJ1-1, with D perhaps TRBD1 (5 bases). CDR1 is MNHEY and CDR2 is SMNVEV in the germline V gene (reference sequence). CDR3 length equals 16 residues. V was cut by 0 bases and J by 5 bases, with 16 bases left in between. The CDR3 bases are TGTGCCAGCAGTTTATCGGTTGGGGGAAGTAGAACTGAAGCTTTCTTT. This codes for CASSLSVGGSRTEAFF.

A word on this clonotype: A much larger clone differs from this one at a single base, so this may be a read error. The gene calls are TRBV5-5 and TRBJ1-1; 9 bases align to TRBD1. In germline, CDR1 is SGHKS, CDR2 YYEKEE (reference sequence). The CDR3 is 17 amino acids. CDR3 nucleotides: TGTGCCAGCAGCTTGTTAGGAGGACAGGGGATGAACACTGAAGCTTCCTTT. Residues: CASSLLGGQGMNTEASF.

The sample holds many counts of this clonotype. This chain links TRBV2 with TRBJ2-2, with 11 positions matching TRBD1. The junction had 5 bases not matched to a gene; V was cut back by 6 bases and J by 5 bases. Germline V gene data show CDR1 as SNHLY and CDR2 as FYNNEI. This CDR3 is 15 amino acids long. This CDR3 reads CASRTGTGGTGELFF. In nucleotides, the CDR3 is TGTGCCAGCAGAACCGGGACAGGGGGGACCGGGGAGCTGTTTTTT.

The chain has TRBV19 and TRBJ1-2, with a possible D match to TRBD1 (5 bases). Trimming took off 3 bases at V and 8 bases at J, with 16 bases between the two ends. The CDR3 contains 14 residues. The germline V gene encodes CDR1 LNHDA and CDR2 SQIVND (reference sequence). This CDR3 reads CASSIFQGMQGYTF. The CDR3 DNA is TGTGCCAGTAGTATTTTTCAGGGAATGCAGGGCTACACCTTC.

As to this clonotype: This could be a read error, since a much larger clone is one nucleotide away. This chain connects TRBV20-1 to TRBJ2-5; D is uncertain. CDR1 DFQATT and CDR2 SNEGSKA come from the germline V gene (reference sequence). V lost 5 bases and J lost 5, with 9 bases in between. The CDR3 extends over 11 amino acids. The CDR3 bases are TGCAGTGCTGGAGTCGGGGAGACCCAGTACTTC. As protein: CSAGVGETQYF.

This clonotype was recorded at least ten times. J is TRBJ2-2 and V is TRBV2; possibly TRBD1 for D (6 bases). Germline loops: CDR1 SNHLY, CDR2 FYNNEI. V dropped 0 bases and J dropped 8 bases, with 19 bases sitting between them. The CDR3 runs to 17 residues. CDR3 sequence (DNA): TGTGCCAGCAGTGAAGCCCCTGGAAGAGGGGGTTGGGGGGAGCTGTTTTTT. It yields the protein CASSEAPGRGGWGELFF.

The gene calls are TRBV6-2 or TRBV6-3 and TRBJ2-1; no definite D call. V was trimmed by 3 bases and J by 10 bases, leaving 25 bases between them. In germline, CDR1 is MNHEY, CDR2 SVGEGT. This CDR3 is built from 17 residues. The CDR3 is CASSYRERRSSHIEQFF. CDR3 nucleotide sequence: TGTGCCAGCAGTTATAGGGAAAGGCGGTCCAGCCATATCGAGCAGTTCTTC.

This clonotype came up many times. The V gene is TRBV2, the J gene TRBJ2-7; D not certain. Trimming removed 7 bases from V and 4 bases from J, with 8 bases in between. Germline-derived CDR1 and CDR2 are SNHLY and FYNNEI. The CDR3 extends over 11 amino acids. The CDR3 coding sequence is TGTGCCAGCACAGCCGTATACGAGCAGTACTTC. As protein: CASTAVYEQYF.

This clonotype occurred a few times. The junction shows a germline mismatch at one end, possibly a read error. This chain joins TRBV7-9 and TRBJ2-1, with 15 bases aligning to TRBD2. Looked up from germline, CDR1 is SEHNR and CDR2 is FQNEAQ (reference sequence). The CDR3 contains 15 residues. The CDR3 loop is CACSRTSGRVYEQFF. CDR3 nucleotides: TGTGCCTGCAGCCGGACTAGCGGGAGGGTCTATGAGCAGTTCTTC. Full variable domain (remainder filled in from reference TRBV7-9 and TRBJ2-1): DTGVSQNPRHKITKRGQNVTFRCDPISEHNRLYWYRQTLGQGPEFLTYFQNEAQLEKSRLLSDRFSAERPKGSFSTLEIQRTEQGDSAMYLCACSRTSGRVYEQFFGPGTRLTVL.

There are many counts of this clonotype. The chain has TRBV5-1 and TRBJ2-3, with 8 bases aligning to TRBD2. Germline loops: CDR1 SGHRS, CDR2 YFSETQ. The CDR3 sequence is 14 residues long. V was pared by 7 bases and J by 2 bases, with 6 bases of the junction left unmatched. The CDR3 protein is CASLPGGLTDTQYF. CDR3 bases: TGCGCCAGCCTCCCGGGGGGGCTCACAGATACGCAGTATTTT.

V usage is TRBV7-8 and J usage is TRBJ2-2; 8 bases map to TRBD1. Germline loops: CDR1 SGHVS, CDR2 FQNEAQ. This CDR3 is built from 16 residues. V shed 5 bases, J shed 3 bases, and the junction held 8 bases outside the gene matches. CDR3 DNA: TGTGCCAGCAGCCCACCGGGACAGGAAGACACCGGGGAGCTGTTTTTT. Amino acid sequence: CASSPPGQEDTGELFF.

In its sample, this clonotype was seen many times. The J gene is TRBJ2-1, the V gene TRBV5-1, with 12 bases aligning to TRBD2. CDR1 and CDR2 (germline): SGHRS, YFSETQ. This CDR3 has 17 residues. Germline trimming cut 4 bases from V and 6 bases from J; bases unmatched to any gene: 11. The CDR3 region is CASSPRLAGVLGNEQFF. In DNA form, the CDR3 reads TGCGCCAGCAGCCCGAGACTAGCGGGAGTGTTAGGCAATGAGCAGTTCTTC. The complete variable domain, with remaining parts taken from reference TRBV5-1 and TRBJ2-1, reads KAGVTQTPRYLIKTRGQQVTLSCSPISGHRSVSWYQQTPGQGLQFLFEYFSETQRNKGNFPGRFSGRQFSNSRSEMNVSTLELGDSALYLCASSPRLAGVLGNEQFFGPGTRLTVL.

This clonotype was recorded many times. V usage is TRBV12-3 or TRBV12-4 and J usage is TRBJ2-1; D remains unclear. The V gene lost 6 bases and the J gene lost 8 bases, with 11 bases spanning the gap. This CDR3 has 12 amino acids. The CDR3 DNA follows: TGTGCCAGCAGCCCCGGTGGGGATGAGCAGTTCTTC. Its translation: CASSPGGDEQFF.

V is TRBV6-2 or TRBV6-3 and J is TRBJ2-2, with 8 bases that match TRBD2. CDR3 length: 15 residues. After removal of 10 bases from V and 3 bases from J, the junction contained 10 bases not matched to a gene. CDR1 is MNHEY and CDR2 is SVGEGT in the germline V gene. CDR3 region: CATKSGTRDTGELFF. In nucleotides, the CDR3 is TGTGCCACCAAATCCGGGACTAGGGACACCGGGGAGCTGTTTTTT.

In its sample, this clonotype was seen a few times. The chain employs TRBV3-1 and TRBJ1-2; D is possibly TRBD1 (5 bases). The V and J ends lost 0 bases and 5 bases respectively, with 10 bases between them. The CDR3 has 14 amino acids. CDR1 is LGHDT and CDR2 is YNNKEL in the germline V gene (reference sequence). This chain's CDR3 is CASSQDETVYGYTF. The CDR3 nucleotides are TGTGCCAGCAGCCAAGATGAGACAGTGTATGGCTACACCTTC.

This clonotype has only one observation. V is TRBV19 and J is TRBJ2-1, with 9 bases matching TRBD2. J was trimmed by 9 bases and V by 2 bases; bases with no gene match: 5. Germline V CDR1 and CDR2: LNHDA, SQIVND (reference sequence). The CDR3 sequence is 14 residues long. CDR3 coding DNA: TGTGCCAGTAGTATACATAGCGGGAGAAGTGAGCAGTTCTTC. Protein product: CASSIHSGRSEQFF.

This clonotype was observed at least ten times. This chain links TRBV6-1 with TRBJ1-1; D is unclear. From germline, CDR1 is MNHNS and CDR2 SASEGT. This CDR3 contains 14 residues. The V end was cut by 6 bases, the J end by 6 bases, with 17 bases between. CDR3 residues: CASRFSPRIAEAFF. In nucleotides, the CDR3 is TGTGCCAGCAGGTTCTCTCCGCGGATCGCTGAAGCTTTCTTT.

This clonotype showed up just a few times. The gene calls are TRBV7-8 and TRBJ2-1; D gene ambiguous. The CDR3 has 12 amino acids. Looked up from germline, CDR1 is SGHVS and CDR2 is FQNEAQ. V was trimmed by 5 bases and J by 7 bases, leaving 9 bases between them. The CDR3 reads CASSPHFNEQFF. As DNA, the CDR3 is TGTGCCAGCAGCCCACACTTTAATGAGCAGTTCTTC.

The CDR3 nucleotides are TGTGCCAGCAGTGTTTTTGGAACTAGCGGGACGTACAATGAGCAGTTCTTC. This gives the protein CASSVFGTSGTYNEQFF. The rearrangement links TRBV2 to TRBJ2-1; 10 bases fit TRBD2. V dropped 4 bases and J dropped 4; count of bases not matched to a gene: 10. In germline, CDR1 is SNHLY, CDR2 FYNNEI. The CDR3 is made up of 17 amino acids.

There are many counts of this clonotype. This rearrangement joins TRBV7-9 to TRBJ2-1, with 10 bases lining up with TRBD2. Germline values: CDR1 SEHNR, CDR2 FQNEAQ (reference sequence). The CDR3 is made up of 15 amino acids. J was trimmed by 7 bases and V by 5 bases; bases with no gene match: 8. The CDR3 DNA is TGTGCCAGCAGCGACCTAGGGACTAGCGATAATGAGCAGTTCTTC. It encodes CASSDLGTSDNEQFF.

There are a few counts of this clonotype. The chain employs TRBV10-2 and TRBJ2-1, with TRBD2 matching 10 bases. V shed 6 bases, J shed 5 bases, and the junction held 4 bases outside the gene matches. In germline, CDR1 is WSHSY, CDR2 SAAADI. CDR3 length: 14 residues. The CDR3 region is CASSGLAEDNEQFF. DNA of the CDR3: TGCGCCAGCAGCGGACTAGCGGAAGACAATGAGCAGTTCTTC.

This chain joins TRBV5-4 and TRBJ2-3; D might be TRBD2 (5 bases). Looked up from germline, CDR1 is SGHNT and CDR2 is YYREEE (reference sequence). This CDR3 has 15 residues. The germline V and J ends were trimmed by 3 bases and 6 bases, with 17 bases remaining between them. The CDR3: CASSSTGIMADTQYF. The CDR3 coding sequence is TGTGCCAGCAGCTCCACCGGGATTATGGCGGATACGCAGTATTTT.

This clonotype came up many times. This chain links TRBV7-3 with TRBJ1-1; D not resolved. The germline V gene has CDR1 SGHTA and CDR2 FQGTGA. V lost 3 bases and J 4 bases, leaving 6 bases between the germline ends. The CDR3 totals 12 residues. This CDR3 reads CASSFTATEAFF. Here the CDR3 DNA reads TGTGCCAGCAGCTTTACAGCCACTGAAGCTTTCTTT.

This clonotype was recorded many times. This chain joins TRBV28 and TRBJ1-1, with 7 nucleotides matching TRBD1. Losses at the gene ends were 2 bases for V and 10 bases for J; bases not matched to a gene: 10. CDR3 length: 14 amino acids. CDR1 and CDR2 (germline): MDHEN, SYDVKM. The CDR3 coding sequence is TGTGCCAGCAGTTTAGGGGGGACAGCGCGAGGAGCTTTCTTT. Its protein is CASSLGGTARGAFF.

This clonotype has only a few counts. The chain is built from TRBV5-4 and TRBJ1-1; D possibly corresponds to TRBD1 (6 bases). Trimming took off 2 bases at V and 0 bases at J, with 11 bases between the two ends. This CDR3 is 15 amino acids long. Germline CDR1 SGHNT, CDR2 YYREEE (reference sequence). CDR3: CASSFRGGLNTEAFF. CDR3 in DNA: TGTGCCAGCAGCTTTAGAGGGGGATTGAACACTGAAGCTTTCTTT.

This clonotype was recorded a few times. The J gene is TRBJ2-6, the V gene TRBV28, with a possible D match to TRBD2 (7 bases). Germline V gene data show CDR1 as MDHEN and CDR2 as SYDVKM. With 3 bases removed from V and 2 bases from J, the gap between germline ends came to 17 bases. The CDR3 consists of 18 residues. The CDR3 region is CASSLGGQFVAGANVLTF. CDR3 bases: TGTGCCAGCAGTTTGGGGGGGCAGTTCGTTGCTGGGGCCAACGTCCTGACTTTC.

This clonotype was counted many times. Germline and junction disagree at one end, which may indicate a read error. The V and J genes are TRBV30 and TRBJ1-3; D unresolved. The CDR3 is 12 amino acids. Germline CDR1 and CDR2: GTSNPN and SVGIG (reference sequence). The CDR3 region has the DNA TGTGCCTGGAGTGTAGGAGGAACCACCATATATTTT. This gives the protein CAWSVGGTTIYF.

The chain carries TRBV12-3 or TRBV12-4 and TRBJ1-1; 8 bases line up with TRBD1. J lost 12 bases, V lost 1 base, and 4 bases had no gene match. The CDR3 extends over 12 amino acids. CDR3 region: CASSLGDRRTFF. As DNA, the CDR3 is TGTGCCAGCAGTTTAGGGGACAGGCGGACTTTCTTT.

J is TRBJ2-7 and V is TRBV6-1; 9 nucleotides agree with TRBD1. The CDR3 is 14 residues long. Germline CDR1 MNHNS, CDR2 SASEGT. The V segment lost 7 bases and the J segment 6 bases; nucleotides outside the gene matches: 10. The CDR3 DNA sequence: TGTGCCAGCAACCGGGACAGGGCTTCGCGCGAGCAGTACTTC. Translation gives CASNRDRASREQYF.